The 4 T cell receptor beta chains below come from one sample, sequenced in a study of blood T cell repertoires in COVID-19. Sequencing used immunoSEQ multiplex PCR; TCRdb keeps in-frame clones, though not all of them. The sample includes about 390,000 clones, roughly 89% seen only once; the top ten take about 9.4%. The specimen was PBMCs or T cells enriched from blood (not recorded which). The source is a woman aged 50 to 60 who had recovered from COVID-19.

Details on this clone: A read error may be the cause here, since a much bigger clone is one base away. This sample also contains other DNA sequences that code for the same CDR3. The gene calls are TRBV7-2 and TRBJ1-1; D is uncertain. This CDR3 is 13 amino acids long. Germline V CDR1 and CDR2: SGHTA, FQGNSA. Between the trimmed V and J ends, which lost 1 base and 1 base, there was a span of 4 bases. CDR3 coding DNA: TGTGCCAGCAGCTTAGATAGGAACACTGAAGCTTTCTTT. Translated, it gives CASSLDRNTEAFF.

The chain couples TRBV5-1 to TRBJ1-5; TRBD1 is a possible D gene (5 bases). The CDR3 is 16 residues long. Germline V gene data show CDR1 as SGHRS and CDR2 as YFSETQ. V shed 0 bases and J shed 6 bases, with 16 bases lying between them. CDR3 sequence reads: CASSLAVGGEVQPQHF. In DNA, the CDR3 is TGCGCCAGCAGCTTGGCCGTGGGGGGTGAGGTTCAGCCCCAGCATTTT. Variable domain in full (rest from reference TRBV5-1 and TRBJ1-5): KAGVTQTPRYLIKTRGQQVTLSCSPISGHRSVSWYQQTPGQGLQFLFEYFSETQRNKGNFPGRFSGRQFSNSRSEMNVSTLELGDSALYLCASSLAVGGEVQPQHFGDGTRLSIL.

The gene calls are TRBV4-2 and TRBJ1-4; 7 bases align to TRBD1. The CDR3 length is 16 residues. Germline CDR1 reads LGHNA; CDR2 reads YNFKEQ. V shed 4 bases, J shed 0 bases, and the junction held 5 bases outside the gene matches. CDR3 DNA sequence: TGTGCCAGCAGCCCCGGGACAGTTGCAACTAATGAAAAACTGTTTTTT. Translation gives CASSPGTVATNEKLFF.

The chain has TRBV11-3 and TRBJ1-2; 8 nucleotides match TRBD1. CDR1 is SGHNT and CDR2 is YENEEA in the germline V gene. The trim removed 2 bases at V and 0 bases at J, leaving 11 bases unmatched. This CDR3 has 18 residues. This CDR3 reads CASSLRRPRGPTNYGYTF. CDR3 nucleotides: TGTGCCAGCAGCTTACGTAGACCCAGGGGGCCGACTAACTATGGCTACACCTTC.